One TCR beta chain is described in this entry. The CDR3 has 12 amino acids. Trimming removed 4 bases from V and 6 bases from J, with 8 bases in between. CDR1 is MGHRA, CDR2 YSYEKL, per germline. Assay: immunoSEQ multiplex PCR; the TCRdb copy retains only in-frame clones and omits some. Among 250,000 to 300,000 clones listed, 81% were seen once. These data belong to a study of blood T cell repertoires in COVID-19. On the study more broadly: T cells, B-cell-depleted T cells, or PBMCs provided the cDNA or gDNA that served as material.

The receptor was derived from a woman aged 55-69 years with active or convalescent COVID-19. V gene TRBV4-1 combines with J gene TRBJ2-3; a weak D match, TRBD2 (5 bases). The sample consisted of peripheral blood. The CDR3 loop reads CASSPTGDTQYF. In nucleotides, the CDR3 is TGCGCCAGCAGCCCCACGGGGGATACGCAGTATTTT.